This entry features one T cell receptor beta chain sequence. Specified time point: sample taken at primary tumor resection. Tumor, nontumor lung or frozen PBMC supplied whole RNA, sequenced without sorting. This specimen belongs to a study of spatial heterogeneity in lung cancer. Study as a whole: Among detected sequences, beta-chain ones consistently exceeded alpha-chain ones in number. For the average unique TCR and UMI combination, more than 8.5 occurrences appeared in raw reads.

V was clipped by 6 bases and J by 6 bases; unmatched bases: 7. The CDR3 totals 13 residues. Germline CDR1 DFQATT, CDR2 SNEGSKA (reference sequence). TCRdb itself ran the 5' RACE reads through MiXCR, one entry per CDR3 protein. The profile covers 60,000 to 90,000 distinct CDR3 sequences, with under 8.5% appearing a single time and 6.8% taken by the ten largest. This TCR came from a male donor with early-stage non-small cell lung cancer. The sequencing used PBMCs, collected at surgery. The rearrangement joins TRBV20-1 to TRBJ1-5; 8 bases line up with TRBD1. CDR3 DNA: TGCAGTGCGTCAGACAGGGGAGGTCAGCCCCAGCATTTT. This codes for CSASDRGGQPQHF.